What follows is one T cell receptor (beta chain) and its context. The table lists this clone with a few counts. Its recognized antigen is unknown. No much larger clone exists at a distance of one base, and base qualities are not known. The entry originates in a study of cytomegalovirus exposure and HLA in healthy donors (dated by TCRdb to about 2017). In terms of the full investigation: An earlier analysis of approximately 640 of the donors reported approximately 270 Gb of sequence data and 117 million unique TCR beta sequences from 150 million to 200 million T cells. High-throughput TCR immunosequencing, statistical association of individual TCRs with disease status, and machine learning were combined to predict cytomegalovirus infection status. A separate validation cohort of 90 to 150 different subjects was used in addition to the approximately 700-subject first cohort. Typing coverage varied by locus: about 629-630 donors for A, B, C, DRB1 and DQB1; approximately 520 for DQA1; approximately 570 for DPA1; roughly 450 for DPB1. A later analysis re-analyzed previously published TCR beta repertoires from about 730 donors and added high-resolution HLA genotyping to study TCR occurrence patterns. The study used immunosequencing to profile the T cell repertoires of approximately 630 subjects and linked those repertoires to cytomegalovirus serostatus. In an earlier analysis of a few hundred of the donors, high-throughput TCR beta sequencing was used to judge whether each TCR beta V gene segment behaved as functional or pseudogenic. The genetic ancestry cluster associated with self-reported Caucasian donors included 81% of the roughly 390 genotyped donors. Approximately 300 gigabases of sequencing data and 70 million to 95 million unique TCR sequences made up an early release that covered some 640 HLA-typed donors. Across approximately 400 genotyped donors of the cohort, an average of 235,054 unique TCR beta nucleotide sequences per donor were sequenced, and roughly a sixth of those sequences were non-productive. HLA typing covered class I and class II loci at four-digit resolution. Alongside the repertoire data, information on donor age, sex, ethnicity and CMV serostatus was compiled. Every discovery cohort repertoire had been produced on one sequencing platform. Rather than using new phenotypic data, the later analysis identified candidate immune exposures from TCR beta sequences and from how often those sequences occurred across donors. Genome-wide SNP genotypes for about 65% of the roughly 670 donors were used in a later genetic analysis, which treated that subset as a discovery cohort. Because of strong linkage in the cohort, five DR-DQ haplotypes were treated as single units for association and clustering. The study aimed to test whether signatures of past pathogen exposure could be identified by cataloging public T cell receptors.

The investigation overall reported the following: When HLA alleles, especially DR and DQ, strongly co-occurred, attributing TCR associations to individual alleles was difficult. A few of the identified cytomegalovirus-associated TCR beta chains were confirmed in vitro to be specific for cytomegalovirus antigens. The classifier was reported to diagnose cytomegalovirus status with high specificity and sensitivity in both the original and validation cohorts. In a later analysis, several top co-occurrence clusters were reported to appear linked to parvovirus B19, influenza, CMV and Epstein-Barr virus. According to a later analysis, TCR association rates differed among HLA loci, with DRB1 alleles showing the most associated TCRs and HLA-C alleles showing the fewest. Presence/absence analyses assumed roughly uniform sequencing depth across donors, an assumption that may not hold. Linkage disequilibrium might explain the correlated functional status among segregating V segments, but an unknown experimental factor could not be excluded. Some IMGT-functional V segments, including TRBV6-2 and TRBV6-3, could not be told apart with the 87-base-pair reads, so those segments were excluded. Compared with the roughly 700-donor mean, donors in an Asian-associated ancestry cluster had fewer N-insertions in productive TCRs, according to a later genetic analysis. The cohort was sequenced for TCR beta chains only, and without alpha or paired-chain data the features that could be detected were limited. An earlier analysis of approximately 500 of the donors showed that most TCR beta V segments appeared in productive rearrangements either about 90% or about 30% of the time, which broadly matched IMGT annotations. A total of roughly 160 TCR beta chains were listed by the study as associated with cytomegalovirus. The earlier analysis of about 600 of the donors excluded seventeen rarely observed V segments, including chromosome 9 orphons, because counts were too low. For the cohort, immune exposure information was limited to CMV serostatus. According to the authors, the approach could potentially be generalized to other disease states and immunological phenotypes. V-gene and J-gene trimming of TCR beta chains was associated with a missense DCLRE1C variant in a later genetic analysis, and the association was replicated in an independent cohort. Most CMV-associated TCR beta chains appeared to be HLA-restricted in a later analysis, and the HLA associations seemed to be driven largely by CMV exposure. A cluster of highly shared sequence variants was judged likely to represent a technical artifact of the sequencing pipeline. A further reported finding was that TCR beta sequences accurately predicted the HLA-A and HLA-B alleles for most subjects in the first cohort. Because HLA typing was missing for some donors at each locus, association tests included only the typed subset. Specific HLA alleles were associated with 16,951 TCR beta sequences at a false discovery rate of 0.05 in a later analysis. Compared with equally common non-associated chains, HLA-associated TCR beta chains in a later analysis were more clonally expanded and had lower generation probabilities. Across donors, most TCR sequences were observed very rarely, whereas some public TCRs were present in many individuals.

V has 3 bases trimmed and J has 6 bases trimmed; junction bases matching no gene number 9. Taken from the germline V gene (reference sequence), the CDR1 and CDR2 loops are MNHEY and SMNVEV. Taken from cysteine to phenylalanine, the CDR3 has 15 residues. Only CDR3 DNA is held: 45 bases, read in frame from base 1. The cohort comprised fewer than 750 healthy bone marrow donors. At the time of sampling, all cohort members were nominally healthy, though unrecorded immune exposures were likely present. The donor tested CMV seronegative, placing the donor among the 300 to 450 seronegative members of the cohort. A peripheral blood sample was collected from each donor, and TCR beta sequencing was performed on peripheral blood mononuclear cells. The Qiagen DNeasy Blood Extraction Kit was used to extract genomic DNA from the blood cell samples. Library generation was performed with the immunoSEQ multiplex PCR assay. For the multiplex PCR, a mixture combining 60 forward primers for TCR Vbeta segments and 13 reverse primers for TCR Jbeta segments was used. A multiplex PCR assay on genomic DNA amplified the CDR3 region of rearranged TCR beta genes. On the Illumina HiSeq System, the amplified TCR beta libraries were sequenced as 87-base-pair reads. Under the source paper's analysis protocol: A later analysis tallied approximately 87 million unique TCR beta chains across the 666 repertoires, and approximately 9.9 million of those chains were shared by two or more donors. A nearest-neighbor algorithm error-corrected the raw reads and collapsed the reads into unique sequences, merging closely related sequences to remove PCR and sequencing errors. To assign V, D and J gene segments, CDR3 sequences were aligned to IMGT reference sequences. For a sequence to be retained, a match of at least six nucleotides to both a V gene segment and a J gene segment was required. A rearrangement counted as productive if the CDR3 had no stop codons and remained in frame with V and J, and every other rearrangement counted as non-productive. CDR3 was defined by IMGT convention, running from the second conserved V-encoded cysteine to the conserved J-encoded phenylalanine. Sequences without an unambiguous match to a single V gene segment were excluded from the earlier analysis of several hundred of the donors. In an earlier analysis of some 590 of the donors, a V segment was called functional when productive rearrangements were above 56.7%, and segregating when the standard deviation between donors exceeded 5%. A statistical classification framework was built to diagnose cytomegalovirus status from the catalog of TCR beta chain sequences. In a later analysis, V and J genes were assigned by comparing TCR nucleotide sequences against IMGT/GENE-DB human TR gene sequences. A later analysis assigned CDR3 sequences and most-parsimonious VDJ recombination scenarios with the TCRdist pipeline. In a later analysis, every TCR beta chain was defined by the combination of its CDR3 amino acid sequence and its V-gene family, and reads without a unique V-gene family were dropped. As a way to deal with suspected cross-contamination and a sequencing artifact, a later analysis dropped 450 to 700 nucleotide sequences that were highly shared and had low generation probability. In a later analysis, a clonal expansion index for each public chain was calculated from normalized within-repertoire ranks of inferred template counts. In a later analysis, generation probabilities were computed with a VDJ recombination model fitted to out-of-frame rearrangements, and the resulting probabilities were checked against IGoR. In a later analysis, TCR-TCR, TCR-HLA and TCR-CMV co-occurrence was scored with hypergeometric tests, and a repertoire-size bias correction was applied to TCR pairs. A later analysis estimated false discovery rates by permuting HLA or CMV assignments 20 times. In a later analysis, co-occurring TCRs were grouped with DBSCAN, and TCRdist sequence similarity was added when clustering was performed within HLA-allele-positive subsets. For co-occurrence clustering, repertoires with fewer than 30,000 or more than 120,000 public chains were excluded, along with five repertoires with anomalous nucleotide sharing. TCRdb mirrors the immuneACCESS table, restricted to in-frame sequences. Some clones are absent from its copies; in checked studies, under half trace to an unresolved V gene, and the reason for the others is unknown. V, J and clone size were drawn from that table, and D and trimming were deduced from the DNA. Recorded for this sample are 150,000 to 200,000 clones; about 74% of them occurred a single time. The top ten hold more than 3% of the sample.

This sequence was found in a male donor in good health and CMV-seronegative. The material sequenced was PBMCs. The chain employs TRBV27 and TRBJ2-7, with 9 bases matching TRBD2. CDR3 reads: CASSLSAGGQLEQYF. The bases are TGTGCCAGCAGTTTGTCTGCGGGGGGGCAGCTCGAGCAGTACTTC.